One sample yielded the 29 T cell receptor beta chains listed below, sequenced in a study of control samples from healthy donors and cancer patients. The assay was immunoSEQ multiplex PCR, and TCRdb's table has in-frame clones only and misses some. The sample has about 170,000 clones, around 88% seen once. Sequenced input: blood. The source is a woman aged 30 to 39 in good health.

The chain links TRBV30 to TRBJ1-6; 9 bases fit TRBD1. The germline gives CDR1 GTSNPN, CDR2 SVGIG (reference sequence). With 5 bases clipped from V and 7 bases from J, the junction kept 9 bases outside the gene matches. This CDR3 contains 15 residues. This CDR3 is CAWGEGTGPNSPLHF. Here the CDR3 DNA reads TGTGCCTGGGGCGAAGGGACAGGGCCAAATTCACCCCTCCACTTT.

In this sample, this clone turned up once. The rearrangement uses TRBV7-8 and TRBJ1-1; D gene unclear. The CDR3 contains 13 residues. CDR1 and CDR2 from the germline V gene are SGHVS and FQNEAQ. V was shortened by 3 bases and J by 4 bases, with 9 bases between the two germline ends. The CDR3 reads CASSFPRVTEAFF. The CDR3 DNA follows: TGTGCCAGCAGCTTCCCGAGGGTCACTGAAGCTTTCTTT.

Here the CDR3 DNA reads TGTGCCAGCAGCGTAGGGCCAGGGCTGAACACCGGGGAGCTGTTTTTT. Its translation: CASSVGPGLNTGELFF. The rearrangement uses TRBV9 and TRBJ2-2; maybe TRBD1 (5 bases). Between the trimmed V and J ends, which lost 0 bases and 1 base, there was a span of 10 bases. Per germline, CDR1 SGDLS and CDR2 YYNGEE. The length of the CDR3 is 16 residues.

This clone was observed once. V gene TRBV19 combines with J gene TRBJ2-1; D might be TRBD1 or TRBD2, each matching 5 bases. V was cut by 6 bases and J by 3 bases, with 12 bases left in between. This CDR3 is 14 amino acids long. Germline V gives CDR1 LNHDA, CDR2 SQIVND (reference sequence). Here the CDR3 DNA reads TGTGCCAGTAGCAAGCGGACACTCTACAATGAGCAGTTCTTC. This encodes CASSKRTLYNEQFF. Full variable domain (missing parts from reference TRBV19 and TRBJ2-1): DGGITQSPKYLFRKEGQNVTLSCEQNLNHDAMYWYRQDPGQGLRLIYYSQIVNDFQKGDIAEGYSVSREKKESFPLTVTSAQKNPTAFYLCASSKRTLYNEQFFGPGTRLTVL.

This chain connects TRBV19 to TRBJ2-1; either TRBD1 or TRBD2 may supply D (5 bases each). Germline V gene sequence: CDR1 LNHDA, CDR2 SQIVND (reference sequence). Trimming shortened V by 8 bases and J by 6 bases, and 11 bases separated the two germline ends. The CDR3 has 12 residues. Written as DNA, the CDR3 is TGTGCCAGTCTCTCGGGGCGCAATGAGCAGTTCTTC. Its translation is CASLSGRNEQFF.

The chain uses TRBV19 and TRBJ1-1, with D maybe TRBD1 (5 bases). The V end was cut by 6 bases, the J end by 7 bases, with 9 bases between. The CDR3 totals 11 residues. Per germline, CDR1 LNHDA and CDR2 SQIVND (reference sequence). For the CDR3, the DNA is TGTGCCAGTAGGAACCAGGGTGAAGCTTTCTTT. Translating it yields CASRNQGEAFF. The complete variable domain, with remaining parts taken from reference TRBV19 and TRBJ1-1, reads DGGITQSPKYLFRKEGQNVTLSCEQNLNHDAMYWYRQDPGQGLRLIYYSQIVNDFQKGDIAEGYSVSREKKESFPLTVTSAQKNPTAFYLCASRNQGEAFFGQGTRLTVV.

As concerns this clone: The sample has other DNA sequences that encode this CDR3 too. This rearrangement joins TRBV13 to TRBJ2-7, with D possibly matching TRBD2 (5 bases). The CDR3 consists of 18 residues. The V end lost 4 bases, the J end lost 5 bases, and 27 bases lay between the germline ends. The V gene's germline CDR1 is PRHDT and CDR2 FYEKMQ (reference sequence). The CDR3, as DNA: TGTGCCAGCAGCTCTTCGGCTCGCGGGTCCTTCCTCGAACACGAGCAGTACTTC. As protein: CASSSSARGSFLEHEQYF.

J is TRBJ2-4 and V is TRBV19; D remains ambiguous. The V end was cut by 3 bases, the J end by 4 bases, with 4 bases between. The germline V gene encodes CDR1 LNHDA and CDR2 SQIVND (reference sequence). The CDR3 extends over 12 amino acids. The CDR3 region has the DNA TGTGCCAGTAGTATGGGAAAAAACATTCAGTACTTC. Amino acid sequence: CASSMGKNIQYF.

The genes are TRBV27 and TRBJ2-7, with no clear D. With 5 bases removed from V and 3 bases from J, the gap between germline ends came to 5 bases. The CDR3 is 11 residues long. The germline gives CDR1 MNHEY, CDR2 SMNVEV (reference sequence). The CDR3 sequence: CASSPYYEQYF. The CDR3 DNA reads TGTGCCAGCAGTCCATACTACGAGCAGTACTTC.

About this clone: At one boundary the junction diverges from the germline segment, which might be a read error. The V and J genes are TRBV12-3 or TRBV12-4 and TRBJ1-2, with a tentative D call TRBD1 (6 bases). The CDR3 spans 12 residues. The CDR3 here is CASSFFWGPEGF. CDR3 nucleotide sequence: TGTGCCAGCAGTTTTTTCTGGGGGCCAGAGGGCTTC.

The chain employs TRBV19 and TRBJ2-5; D may be TRBD2 (6 bases). Trimming pared 3 bases from V and 5 bases from J, leaving 10 bases between. The CDR3 totals 13 residues. The germline V gene encodes CDR1 LNHDA and CDR2 SQIVND (reference sequence). CDR3 protein: CASSIGGSETQYF. Written as DNA, the CDR3 is TGTGCCAGTAGTATCGGGGGATCTGAGACCCAGTACTTC. The variable domain in full, completed from reference TRBV19 and TRBJ2-5, reads DGGITQSPKYLFRKEGQNVTLSCEQNLNHDAMYWYRQDPGQGLRLIYYSQIVNDFQKGDIAEGYSVSREKKESFPLTVTSAQKNPTAFYLCASSIGGSETQYFGPGTRLLVL.

Sample share makes this clone medium-sized. The chain uses TRBV6-1 and TRBJ1-4; 7 nucleotides agree with TRBD1. CDR3 length: 14 amino acids. CDR1 is MNHNS, CDR2 SASEGT, per germline. Trimming took 0 bases from V and 7 from J; bases not matched to a gene: 2. In nucleotides, the CDR3 is TGTGCCAGCAGTGAAGCAGGGGGCTTTGAAAAACTGTTTTTT. This sequence encodes CASSEAGGFEKLFF.

This clone has just one count. The chain has TRBV25-1 and TRBJ1-2; 8 positions match TRBD1. After removal of 4 bases from V and 1 base from J, the junction contained 5 bases not matched to a gene. Germline V gives CDR1 MGHDK, CDR2 SYGVNS. This CDR3 is built from 15 residues. The DNA for the CDR3 is TGTGCCAGCAGTGGTCGACAGGGGCTTAACTATGGCTACACCTTC. Translated: CASSGRQGLNYGYTF.

In DNA form, the CDR3 reads TGCAGTGCTAGTAGGGGGGCTAATGAAAAACTGTTTTTT. This codes for CSASRGANEKLFF. The V gene is TRBV20-1, the J gene TRBJ1-4; a weak D match, TRBD1 (6 bases). Trimming removed 3 bases from V and 3 bases from J, with 8 bases in between. Germline V gene data show CDR1 as DFQATT and CDR2 as SNEGSKA (reference sequence). This CDR3 has 13 residues.

This chain joins TRBV5-1 and TRBJ2-3; D gene unclear. The V end lost 1 base, the J end lost 1 base, and 10 bases lay between the germline ends. This CDR3 comprises 15 residues. Germline V gene data show CDR1 as SGHRS and CDR2 as YFSETQ. The DNA of the CDR3 is TGCGCCAGCAGCTTGCGGAAGGGTGGCACAGATACGCAGTATTTT. It encodes CASSLRKGGTDTQYF.

V is TRBV4-1 and J is TRBJ2-7; TRBD2 agrees at 7 bases. CDR1 is MGHRA, CDR2 YSYEKL, per germline. J gave up 6 bases and V 1 base, and 9 bases lay outside the gene matches. The CDR3 has 15 amino acids. The CDR3 coding sequence is TGCGCCAGCAGCCAAGGGCAAGCGGGACGAAGCGAGCAGTACTTC. Translating it yields CASSQGQAGRSEQYF.

The chain uses TRBV28 and TRBJ2-7, with 8 nucleotides matching TRBD2. Germline CDR1 and CDR2: MDHEN and SYDVKM. Germline trimming cut 10 bases from V and 3 bases from J; bases unmatched to any gene: 11. The CDR3 has 14 amino acids. CDR3 protein: CATSGTSVNYEQYF. CDR3 nucleotide sequence: TGTGCCACCTCCGGGACTAGTGTTAACTACGAGCAGTACTTC. Together with reference TRBV28 and TRBJ2-7, the CDR3 gives the full variable domain: DVKVTQSSRYLVKRTGEKVFLECVQDMDHENMFWYRQDPGLGLRLIYFSYDVKMKEKGDIPEGYSVSREKKERFSLILESASTNQTSMYLCATSGTSVNYEQYFGPGTRLTVT.

The V gene is TRBV7-8, the J gene TRBJ1-2; D is unclear. The germline V gene encodes CDR1 SGHVS and CDR2 FQNEAQ. This CDR3 contains 13 residues. Trimming removed 1 base from V and 8 bases from J, with 11 bases in between. The chain's CDR3 is CASSLGEVGGYTF. The CDR3 bases are TGTGCCAGCAGCTTAGGAGAGGTTGGGGGCTACACCTTC.

The chain joins TRBV5-4 to TRBJ2-7; D may match TRBD1 or TRBD2 (5 bases each). This CDR3 has 12 amino acids. Germline-derived CDR1 and CDR2 are SGHNT and YYREEE (reference sequence). Trimming stripped 3 bases from V and 4 bases from J, with 8 bases between. CDR3 amino acids: CASSWDRYEQYF. The CDR3 DNA reads TGTGCCAGCAGCTGGGACCGATACGAGCAGTACTTC.

This clone was seen only a few times. The chain couples TRBV10-2 to TRBJ1-1; 7 bases fit TRBD1. Trimming at V came to 8 bases and at J to 1 base, leaving 4 bases not matched to a gene. This CDR3 comprises 13 residues. CDR1 WSHSY and CDR2 SAAADI come from the germline V gene. The CDR3 DNA reads TGCGCCAGCGGAAGGGGGCGGAACACTGAAGCTTTCTTT. As protein: CASGRGRNTEAFF.

This clone was recorded only once. The V call is TRBV24-1, the J call TRBJ2-7; D might be TRBD2 (6 bases). The CDR3 contains 14 residues. The V gene lost 6 bases and the J gene lost 0 bases, with 11 bases spanning the gap. The V gene's germline CDR1 is KGHDR and CDR2 SFDVKD. Here the CDR3 reads CATSPAGSSYEQYF. CDR3 coding DNA: TGTGCCACCAGTCCTGCGGGGTCCTCCTACGAGCAGTACTTC.

The chain carries TRBV2 and TRBJ2-1, with D possibly being TRBD1 or TRBD2 (5 bases each). Trimming shortened V by 8 bases and J by 6 bases, and 5 bases separated the two germline ends. The germline gives CDR1 SNHLY, CDR2 FYNNEI. CDR3 length: 10 amino acids. The CDR3 is CASGTNEQFF. DNA of the CDR3: TGTGCCAGCGGGACCAATGAGCAGTTCTTC. The whole variable domain, filled in from reference TRBV2 and TRBJ2-1, reads EPEVTQTPSHQVTQMGQEVILRCVPISNHLYFYWYRQILGQKVEFLVSFYNNEISEKSEIFDDQFSVERPDGSNFTLKIRSTKLEDSAMYFCASGTNEQFFGPGTRLTVL.

The chain has TRBV19 and TRBJ1-2; D unclear. Deletions cut 3 bases from V and 4 bases from J, with 15 bases between. Germline V gene data show CDR1 as LNHDA and CDR2 as SQIVND (reference sequence). The CDR3 is made up of 15 amino acids. The CDR3 DNA reads as TGTGCCAGTAGTATCGAGACACCGGACCCCTATGGCTACACCTTC. Translated, it gives CASSIETPDPYGYTF.

V is TRBV7-9 and J is TRBJ2-3; D is ambiguous. This CDR3 has 12 amino acids. With 5 bases removed from V and 7 bases from J, the gap between germline ends came to 10 bases. Germline values: CDR1 SEHNR, CDR2 FQNEAQ (reference sequence). In DNA, the CDR3 is TGTGCCAGCAGCCCGATAACTAATACGCAGTATTTT. It translates to CASSPITNTQYF.

V usage is TRBV18 and J usage is TRBJ1-3; 7 bases agree with TRBD1. Trimming took 3 bases from V and 3 from J; bases not matched to a gene: 2. The CDR3 is made up of 14 amino acids. The germline V gene has CDR1 KGHSH and CDR2 LQKENI. The CDR3 DNA reads as TGTGCCAGCTCACCGGGGGACAGTGGAAACACCATATATTTT. It specifies CASSPGDSGNTIYF. The complete variable domain, with remaining parts taken from reference TRBV18 and TRBJ1-3, reads NAGVMQNPRHLVRRRGQEARLRCSPMKGHSHVYWYRQLPEEGLKFMVYLQKENIIDESGMPKERFSAEFPKEGPSILRIQQVVRGDSAAYFCASSPGDSGNTIYFGEGSWLTVV.

This chain joins TRBV7-2 and TRBJ2-7; D unresolved. Trimming left V 0 bases short and J 7 bases short, with 7 bases between. The CDR3 totals 12 residues. Germline CDR1 SGHTA, CDR2 FQGNSA. The CDR3 sequence: CASSLAGREQYF. Here the CDR3 DNA reads TGTGCCAGCAGCTTAGCGGGCAGAGAGCAGTACTTC.

V usage is TRBV5-1 and J usage is TRBJ2-3, with no clear D. CDR3 length: 11 amino acids. Germline loops: CDR1 SGHRS, CDR2 YFSETQ. The germline V and J ends were trimmed by 0 bases and 5 bases, with 1 base remaining between them. Here the CDR3 DNA reads TGCGCCAGCAGCTTGGTAGATACGCAGTATTTT. This translates into CASSLVDTQYF.

The chain has TRBV28 and TRBJ1-2, with 7 bases matching TRBD1. V trimming: 6 bases; J trimming: 7 bases; junction bases outside the gene matches: 14. The germline V gene encodes CDR1 MDHEN and CDR2 SYDVKM. This CDR3 is 15 amino acids long. This CDR3 is CASRPSRQGAGGYTF. In DNA, the CDR3 is TGTGCCAGCAGACCCTCCCGACAGGGTGCCGGTGGCTACACCTTC.

Here the CDR3 DNA reads TGCGCCAGCAGCCCCCTAATTAGGGTGGAGACCCAGTACTTC. Its protein product is CASSPLIRVETQYF. The chain combines TRBV4-1 with TRBJ2-5, with D uncertain. With 4 bases removed from V and 5 bases from J, the gap between germline ends came to 14 bases. This CDR3 has 14 amino acids. Germline V gene sequence: CDR1 MGHRA, CDR2 YSYEKL.